The rows below give T cell receptor beta chains drawn from one sample of a study of T-cell memory formation after mild COVID-19. In TCRdb, the 5' RACE reads were re-called with MiXCR into one record per CDR3 protein. The sample carries about 430,000 distinct CDR3 sequences, less than 25% recorded once. Input material: PBMCs or a T cell subset sorted from them (not recorded which). These receptors all stem from an adult woman who had mild COVID-19 (a few samples of this study predate the infection). Cell type and time point are not known. Each CDR3 is given with its conserved first and last residue. The order of the fields is D gene, V gene, J gene, clone size, CDR3 DNA, CDR3 protein. D genes are given only for firm matches. Expanded clones are given a class, and other clones once, few, many or no size at all.

D: NA
V: TRBV20-1
J: TRBJ2-3
size: NA
DNA: TGCAGTGCGCTCCACAGAGATACGCAGTATTTT
CDR3: CSALHRDTQYF

D: NA
V: TRBV12-3/TRBV12-4
J: TRBJ1-3
size: NA
DNA: TGTGCCAGCCGTACAGCGCGGGGCACCATATATTTT
CDR3: CASRTARGTIYF

D: NA
V: TRBV7-9
J: TRBJ2-3
size: NA
DNA: TGTGCCAGCAGCTTATCGGCCGGGGAAGTGACAGATACGCAGTATTTT
CDR3: CASSLSAGEVTDTQYF

D: NA
V: TRBV20-1
J: TRBJ2-2
size: many
DNA: TGCAGTGCTCCATTCGGTGGGAACACCGGGGAGCTGTTTTTT
CDR3: CSAPFGGNTGELFF

D: TRBD1
V: TRBV30
J: TRBJ2-1
size: few
DNA: TGTGCCTGGAGTTCCCCCGGGACAGGGGAGTACAATGAGCAGTTCTTC
CDR3: CAWSSPGTGEYNEQFF

D: TRBD2
V: TRBV20-1
J: TRBJ2-1
size: NA
DNA: TGCAGTGCTTACGGGACTAGCGGGGGCAATGAGCAGTTCTTC
CDR3: CSAYGTSGGNEQFF

D: TRBD1
V: TRBV6-1
J: TRBJ2-5
size: NA
DNA: TGTGCCAGCAGTGAAACAGGGGGCCAAGAGACCCAGTACTTC
CDR3: CASSETGGQETQYF

D: NA
V: TRBV2
J: TRBJ2-2
size: NA
DNA: TGTGCCAGCACCAACGGCCACCCGGCTCAATTATCCGGGGAGCTGTTTTTT
CDR3: CASTNGHPAQLSGELFF

D: TRBD2
V: TRBV2
J: TRBJ2-3
size: few
DNA: TGTGCCAGCATGGATGTTCTAGCGGGAGGCCCGAACACAGATACGCAGTATTTT
CDR3: CASMDVLAGGPNTDTQYF

D: NA
V: TRBV5-1
J: TRBJ1-4
size: NA
DNA: TGCGCCAGTAATCCCGGGTTCTCAACTAATGAAAAACTGTTTTTT
CDR3: CASNPGFSTNEKLFF

D: TRBD1
V: TRBV6-2/TRBV6-3
J: TRBJ2-7
size: NA
DNA: TGTGCCAGCAGTAACCGGAGGACAGGGACCTCCGAGCAGTACTTC
CDR3: CASSNRRTGTSEQYF

D: TRBD1
V: TRBV4-1
J: TRBJ1-1
size: NA
DNA: TGCGCCAGCAGCCAAAAGGACAGGGGGAACACTGAAGCTTTCTTT
CDR3: CASSQKDRGNTEAFF

D: TRBD1
V: TRBV6-1
J: TRBJ1-1
size: NA
DNA: TGTGCCAGCAGTGAAACCGACAGGGTCGGCGGTGAAGCTTTCTTT
CDR3: CASSETDRVGGEAFF

D: NA
V: TRBV30
J: TRBJ2-3
size: NA
DNA: TGTGCCTGGAACATGGGGTCAGATACGCAGTATTTT
CDR3: CAWNMGSDTQYF

D: NA
V: TRBV7-2
J: TRBJ2-7
size: few
DNA: TGTGCCAGCAGCTTACAGGGAATCGGCTCCTACGAGCAGTACTTC
CDR3: CASSLQGIGSYEQYF

D: NA
V: TRBV7-9
J: TRBJ1-2
size: NA
DNA: TGTGCCAGCAGCGTCGGGCAGGGGTATGGCTACACCTTC
CDR3: CASSVGQGYGYTF

D: TRBD1
V: TRBV6-6
J: TRBJ2-6
size: NA
DNA: TGTGCCAGCAGTAACGGACAGGGTGGTGTCCTGACTTTC
CDR3: CASSNGQGGVLTF

D: NA
V: TRBV6-5
J: TRBJ2-2
size: few
DNA: TGTGCCAGCTGCCACCAGTTCTTTTATCTCGACACCGGGGAGCTGTTTTTT
CDR3: CASCHQFFYLDTGELFF

D: NA
V: TRBV6-1
J: TRBJ2-7
size: NA
DNA: TGTGCCAGCAGTGAAGCCGACCGACCGCAGGGTTTCCACGAGCAGTACTTC
CDR3: CASSEADRPQGFHEQYF

D: TRBD1
V: TRBV12-3/TRBV12-4
J: TRBJ1-6
size: NA
DNA: TGTGCCAGCAGTTCCCGGGACAGGGTTTCCCTTTTCCGTAATTCACCCCTCCACTTT
CDR3: CASSSRDRVSLFRNSPLHF

D: NA
V: TRBV12-3/TRBV12-4
J: TRBJ2-2
size: NA
DNA: TGTGCCAGCAGGCCGGGACTCCTAACGAACACCGGGGAGCTGTTTTTT
CDR3: CASRPGLLTNTGELFF

D: TRBD2
V: TRBV11-1
J: TRBJ2-6
size: many
DNA: TGTGCCAGCAGCTCGAGACTAGCGTCCGGGGCCAACGTCCTGACTTTC
CDR3: CASSSRLASGANVLTF

D: NA
V: TRBV5-4
J: TRBJ2-7
size: NA
DNA: TGTGCCAGCAGCGCCTACGAACGCGGGTACGAGCAGTACTTC
CDR3: CASSAYERGYEQYF